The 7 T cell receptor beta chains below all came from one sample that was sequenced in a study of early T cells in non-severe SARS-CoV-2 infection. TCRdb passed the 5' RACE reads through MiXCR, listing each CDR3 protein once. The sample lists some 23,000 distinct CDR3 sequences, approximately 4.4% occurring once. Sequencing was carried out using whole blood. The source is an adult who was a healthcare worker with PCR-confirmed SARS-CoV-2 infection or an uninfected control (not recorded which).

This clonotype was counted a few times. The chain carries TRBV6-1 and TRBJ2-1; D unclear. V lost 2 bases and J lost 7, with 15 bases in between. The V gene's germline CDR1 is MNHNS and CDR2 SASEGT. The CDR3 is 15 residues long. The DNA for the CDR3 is TGTGCCAGCAGTGAACAGGCCATTGGGATAAATGAGCAGTTCTTC. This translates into CASSEQAIGINEQFF.

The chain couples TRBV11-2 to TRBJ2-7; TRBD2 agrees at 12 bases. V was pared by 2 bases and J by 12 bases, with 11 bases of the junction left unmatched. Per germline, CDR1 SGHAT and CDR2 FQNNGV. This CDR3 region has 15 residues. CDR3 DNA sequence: TGTGCCAGCAGCTTAAGACTAGCGGGGGATGCGGTTCCGTACTTC. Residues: CASSLRLAGDAVPYF.

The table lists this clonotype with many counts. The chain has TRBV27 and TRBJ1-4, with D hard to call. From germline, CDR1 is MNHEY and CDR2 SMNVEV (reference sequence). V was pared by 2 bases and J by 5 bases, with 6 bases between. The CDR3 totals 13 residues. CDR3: CASSLIVNEKLFF. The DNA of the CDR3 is TGTGCCAGCAGTTTAATAGTGAATGAAAAACTGTTTTTT.

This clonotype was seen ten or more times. The CDR3 DNA follows: TGTGCCAGCAGCTTAGGACTAGAAGGGAGCACAGATACGCAGTATTTT. Translating it yields CASSLGLEGSTDTQYF. The J gene is TRBJ2-3, the V gene TRBV7-2, with TRBD2 as a possible D gene (6 bases). The ends were cut back, 1 base at V and 0 bases at J, with 11 bases in the middle. The germline CDR1 and CDR2 sequences are SGHTA and FQGNSA. The CDR3 sequence is 16 residues long.

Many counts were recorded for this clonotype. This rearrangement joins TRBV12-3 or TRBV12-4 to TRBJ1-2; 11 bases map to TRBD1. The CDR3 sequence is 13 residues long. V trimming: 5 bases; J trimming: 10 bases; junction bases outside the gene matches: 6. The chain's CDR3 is CASSARDRGFYTF. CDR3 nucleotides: TGTGCCAGCAGTGCCCGGGACAGGGGGTTCTACACCTTC.

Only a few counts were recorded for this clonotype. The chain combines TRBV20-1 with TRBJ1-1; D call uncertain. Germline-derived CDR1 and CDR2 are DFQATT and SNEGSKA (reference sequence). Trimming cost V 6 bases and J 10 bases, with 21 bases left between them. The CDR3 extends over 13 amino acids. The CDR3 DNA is TGCAGTGCAACGTGGGAAGGCAGGAATGGAGCTTTCTTT. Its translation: CSATWEGRNGAFF.

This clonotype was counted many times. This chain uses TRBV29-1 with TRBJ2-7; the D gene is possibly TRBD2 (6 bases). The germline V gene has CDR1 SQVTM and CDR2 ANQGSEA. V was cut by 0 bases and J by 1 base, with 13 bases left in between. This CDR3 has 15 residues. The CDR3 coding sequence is TGCAGCGTTGAAGATTGGGACTCCTCATCCTACGAGCAGTACTTC. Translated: CSVEDWDSSSYEQYF.